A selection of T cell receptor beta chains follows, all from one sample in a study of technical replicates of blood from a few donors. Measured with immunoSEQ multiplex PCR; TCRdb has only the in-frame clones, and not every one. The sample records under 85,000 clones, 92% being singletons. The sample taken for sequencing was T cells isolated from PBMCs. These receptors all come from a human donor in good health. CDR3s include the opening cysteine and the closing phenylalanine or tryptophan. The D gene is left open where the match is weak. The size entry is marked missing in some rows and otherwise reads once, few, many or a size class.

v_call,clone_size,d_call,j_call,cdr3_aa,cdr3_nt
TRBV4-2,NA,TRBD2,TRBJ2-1,CASSQDRTSGGKRDEQFF,TGTGCCAGCAGCCAAGATAGGACTAGCGGGGGTAAAAGAGATGAGCAGTTCTTC
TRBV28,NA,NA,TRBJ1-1,CASSLAGGAVTEAFF,TGTGCCAGCAGTTTAGCGGGGGGGGCGGTAACTGAAGCTTTCTTT
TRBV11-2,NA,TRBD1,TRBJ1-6,CASSSRTGVESPLHF,TGTGCCAGCAGCTCCAGGACAGGGGTGGAATCACCCCTCCACTTT
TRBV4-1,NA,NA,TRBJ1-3,CASSQDPTVLSSISGNTIYF,TGCGCCAGCAGCCAAGATCCCACGGTCTTGTCTTCGATTTCTGGAAACACCATATATTTT
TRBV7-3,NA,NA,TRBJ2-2,CASSWGPPAVNSGELFF,TGTGCCAGCAGCTGGGGGCCTCCAGCGGTGAACAGCGGGGAGCTGTTTTTT
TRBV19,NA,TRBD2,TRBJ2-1,CASSASSGSYNEQFF,TGTGCCAGTAGTGCTTCTAGCGGATCCTACAATGAGCAGTTCTTC
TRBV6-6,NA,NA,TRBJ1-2,CASKPPKEGAGYGYTF,TGTGCCAGCAAGCCTCCCAAGGAAGGAGCGGGCTATGGCTACACCTTC
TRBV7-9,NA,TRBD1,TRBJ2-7,CASSADNRGASYEQYF,TGTGCCAGCAGCGCGGATAACAGGGGGGCTTCCTACGAGCAGTACTTC
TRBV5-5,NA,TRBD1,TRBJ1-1,CASSFNRGITEAFF,TGTGCCAGCAGCTTTAACAGGGGAATCACTGAAGCTTTCTTT
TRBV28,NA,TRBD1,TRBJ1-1,CASSAPTGGLAEAFF,TGTGCCAGCAGTGCACCTACAGGGGGCTTAGCTGAAGCTTTCTTT
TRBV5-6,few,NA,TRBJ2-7,CASRLSSGGSYEQYF,TGTGCCAGCAGGTTAAGCAGCGGAGGCTCCTACGAGCAGTACTTC
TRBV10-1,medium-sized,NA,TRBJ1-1,CASSESGGVKAFF,TGCGCCAGCAGTGAGTCAGGAGGGGTCAAAGCTTTCTTT
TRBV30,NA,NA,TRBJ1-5,CAWSSTVSEVPYFPQHF,TGTGCCTGGAGTTCAACCGTTTCTGAAGTCCCCTATTTTCCCCAGCATTTT
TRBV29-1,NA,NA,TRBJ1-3,CSGTTGHGNTIYF,TGCAGCGGCACCACAGGGCATGGAAACACCATATATTTT
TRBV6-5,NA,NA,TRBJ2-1,CASSSSAEQFF,TGTGCCAGCAGTTCCTCGGCTGAGCAGTTCTTC
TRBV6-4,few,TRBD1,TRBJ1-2,CASSKDREEGYTF,TGTGCCAGCAGTAAGGACAGGGAGGAGGGCTACACCTTC
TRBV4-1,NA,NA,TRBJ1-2,CASSQGLPANYGYTF,TGCGCCAGCAGCCAAGGTCTCCCTGCTAACTATGGCTACACCTTC
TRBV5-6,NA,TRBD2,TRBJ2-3,CASSLAFWREGSGTDTQYF,TGTGCCAGCAGCTTGGCTTTTTGGCGGGAGGGCTCGGGCACAGATACGCAGTATTTT
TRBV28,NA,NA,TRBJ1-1,CASRRQVLNTEAFF,TGTGCCAGCAGAAGACAGGTCCTCAACACTGAAGCTTTCTTT
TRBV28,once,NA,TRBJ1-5,CASSFSGNQPQHF,TGTGCCAGCAGTTTCTCAGGCAATCAGCCCCAGCATTTT
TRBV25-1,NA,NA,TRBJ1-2,CASSEGQRGYTF,TGTGCCAGCAGTGAAGGACAGAGAGGCTACACCTTC
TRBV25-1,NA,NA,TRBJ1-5,CASSESGGNQPQHF,TGTGCCAGCAGTGAATCGGGGGGCAATCAGCCCCAGCATTTT
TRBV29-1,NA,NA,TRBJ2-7,CSVEAGVSYEQYF,TGCAGCGTTGAAGCGGGGGTCTCCTACGAGCAGTACTTC
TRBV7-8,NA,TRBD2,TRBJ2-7,CASSQGLAGGEPYEQYF,TGTGCCAGCAGCCAAGGACTAGCGGGAGGGGAGCCCTACGAGCAGTACTTC
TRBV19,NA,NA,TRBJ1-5,CASSIDRGGANQPQHF,TGTGCCAGTAGTATAGATCGCGGGGGCGCCAATCAGCCCCAGCATTTT
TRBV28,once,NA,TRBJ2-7,CASRQGREQYF,TGTGCCAGCAGACAGGGTCGGGAGCAGTACTTC
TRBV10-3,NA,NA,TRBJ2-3,CAIRNIRDLPTDTQYF,TGTGCCATAAGGAACATTCGGGACTTACCCACAGATACGCAGTATTTT
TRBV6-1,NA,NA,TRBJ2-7,CASSWDFEQYF,TGTGCCAGCAGTTGGGACTTCGAGCAGTACTTC
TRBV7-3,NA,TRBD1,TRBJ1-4,CASSSNLDRDRLNATNEKLFF,TGTGCCAGCAGCTCAAACCTCGACCGGGACAGACTGAATGCAACTAATGAAAAACTGTTTTTT
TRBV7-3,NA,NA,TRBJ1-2,CASSFAEGGGYTF,TGTGCCAGCAGCTTTGCGGAGGGCGGTGGCTACACCTTC
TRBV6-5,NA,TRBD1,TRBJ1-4,CATGDSATNEKLFF,TGTGCCACTGGGGACAGTGCAACTAATGAAAAACTGTTTTTT
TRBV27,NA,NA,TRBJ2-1,CASSLENYEQFF,TGTGCCAGCAGTTTAGAGAACTATGAGCAGTTCTTC
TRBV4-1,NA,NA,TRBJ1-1,CASSQAGGRSNTEAFF,TGCGCCAGCAGCCAAGCGGGTGGCCGATCGAACACTGAAGCTTTCTTT
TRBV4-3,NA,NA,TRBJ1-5,CASSQGAGVQPQHF,TGCGCCAGCAGCCAAGGCGCAGGGGTTCAGCCCCAGCATTTT
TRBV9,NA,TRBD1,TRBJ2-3,CASSIRTGDTDTQYF,TGTGCCAGCAGCATTCGGACAGGGGACACAGATACGCAGTATTTT
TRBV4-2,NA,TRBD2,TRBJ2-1,CASSRQTSGSNEQFF,TGTGCCAGCAGCCGCCAGACTAGCGGGAGTAATGAGCAGTTCTTC
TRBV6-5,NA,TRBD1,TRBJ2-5,CASSYPGQVAQYF,TGTGCCAGCAGTTACCCGGGACAGGTGGCCCAGTACTTC
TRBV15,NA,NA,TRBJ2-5,CATSRERRNLQETQYF,TGTGCCACCAGCAGAGAACGGCGGAACCTCCAAGAGACCCAGTACTTC
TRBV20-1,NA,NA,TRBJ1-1,CSGSGTEAFF,TGCAGTGGGAGCGGGACTGAAGCTTTCTTT
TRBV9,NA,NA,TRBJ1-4,CASSEEVFGNEKLFF,TGTGCCAGCAGCGAGGAGGTGTTTGGTAATGAAAAACTGTTTTTT
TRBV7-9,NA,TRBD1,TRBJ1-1,CASSLDRASTEAFF,TGTGCCAGCAGCCTCGACAGGGCTTCCACTGAAGCTTTCTTT
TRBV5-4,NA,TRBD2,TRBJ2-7,CASSPEAGLYEQYF,TGTGCCAGCAGCCCGGAAGCGGGGCTATACGAGCAGTACTTC
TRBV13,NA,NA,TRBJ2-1,CASSLDPLYNEQFF,TGTGCCAGCAGCTTAGATCCCCTGTACAATGAGCAGTTCTTC
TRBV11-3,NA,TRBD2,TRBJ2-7,CASSPGVSGGSYEQYF,TGTGCCAGCAGCCCCGGCGTGAGCGGGGGCTCCTACGAGCAGTACTTC
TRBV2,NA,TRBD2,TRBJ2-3,CASKLAVDTQYF,TGTGCCAGTAAACTAGCGGTGGATACGCAGTATTTT
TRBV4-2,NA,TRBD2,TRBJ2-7,CASSQDKGGSSYEQYF,TGTGCCAGCAGCCAAGATAAGGGCGGGAGCTCCTACGAGCAGTACTTC
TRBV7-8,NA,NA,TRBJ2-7,CASSELTTGIEQYF,TGTGCCAGCAGCGAACTTACTACCGGGATCGAGCAGTACTTC